This TCR beta chain was captured by sequencing in a study of shared clonotypes between healthy human individuals. Only in-frame clones appear in the TCRdb table, and some are missing; sequencing was by immunoSEQ multiplex PCR. The sample yields millions of clones, about 94% seen once. CDR1 is SEHNR and CDR2 is FQNEAQ in the germline V gene (reference sequence). The CDR3 contains 15 residues. V was shortened by 5 bases and J by 6 bases, with 16 bases between the two germline ends. Naive CD8 cells lacked CD45RO, underwent positive selection for CCR7 and left out terminally differentiated effector memory CD45RA+ cells.

This sequence originates from a man between 18 and 29 years old in good health. Sequencing used naive CD8+ T cells sorted from blood. The chain couples TRBV7-9 to TRBJ2-2; D is unresolved. The CDR3 region has the DNA TGTGCCAGCAGCGTCCACTCTAAAGACCCCGGGGAGCTGTTTTTT. Encoded protein: CASSVHSKDPGELFF.